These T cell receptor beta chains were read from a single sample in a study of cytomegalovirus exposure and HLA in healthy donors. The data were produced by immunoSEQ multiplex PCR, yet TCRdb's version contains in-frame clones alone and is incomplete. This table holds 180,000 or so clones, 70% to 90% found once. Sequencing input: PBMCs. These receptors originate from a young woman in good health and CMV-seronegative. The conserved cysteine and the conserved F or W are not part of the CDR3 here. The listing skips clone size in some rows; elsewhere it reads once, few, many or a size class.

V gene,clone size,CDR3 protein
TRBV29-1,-,SVHTTSGSSYNEQF
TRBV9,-,ASSERTSGTNEQF
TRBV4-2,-,ASSRPGTDTQY
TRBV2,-,ASREPSGTGSYEQY
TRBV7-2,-,ASSLTGNEQY
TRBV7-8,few,ASIRSGQATWETQY
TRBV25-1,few,ATSWTARSYEQY
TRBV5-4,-,ASSLTSGNQETQY
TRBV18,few,ASSPMSGKSSYEQY
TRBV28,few,ASGAVRGGYT
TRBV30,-,AWNRPGSEETQY
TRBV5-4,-,ASSLAGSENEQF
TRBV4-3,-,ASSQIYRGAEQY
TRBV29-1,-,SKSQGVNEQF
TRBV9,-,ASSVFPGGDIQY
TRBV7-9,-,ASSSKQNTNSGANVLT
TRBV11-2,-,ASSLGTSYNEQF
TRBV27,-,ASSFGPGGSSPLH
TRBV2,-,ASSERGLARTDTQY
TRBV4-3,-,ASSSGTGSYEQY
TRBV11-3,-,ASSPTVNTEAF
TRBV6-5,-,ASSNRNTGELF
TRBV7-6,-,ASSLDPGQGPLAGPTDTQY
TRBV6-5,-,ASSSGQGPYYEQY
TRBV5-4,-,ASTPPGSGSATDTQY
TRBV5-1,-,ASSLEAVGTDTQY
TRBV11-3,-,ASSLHRESPYEQY
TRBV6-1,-,ASSRLNTEAF
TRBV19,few,ASSIPGGTTEAF
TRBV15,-,ATSGPRGAGELF
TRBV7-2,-,ASSPTTRGRELF
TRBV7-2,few,ASSTGTSGPLGQF
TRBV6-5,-,ASSYSGTYGYT
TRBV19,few,ASKDSNTDTQY
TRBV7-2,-,ASSAIGRGTDTQY
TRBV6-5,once,ASSLRGQGDEQY
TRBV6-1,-,ASSESGIPSYGYT
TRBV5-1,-,ASRFNDRGIYGYT
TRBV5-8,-,ASSLGDRGYGYT
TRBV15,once,ATSRVGNRGNYGYT